A single sample is the source of the 28 T cell receptor beta chains below, sequenced in a study of blood T cell repertoires in COVID-19. Clones were sequenced by immunoSEQ multiplex PCR, and TCRdb holds only the in-frame ones, with some missing. This table holds roughly 110,000 clones, under 95% found once. Sequencing was carried out using peripheral blood. These receptors were collected from a woman between 25 and 40 years old with acute or convalescent COVID-19.

The chain carries TRBV18 and TRBJ1-5, with 7 bases fitting TRBD1. Germline-derived CDR1 and CDR2 are KGHSH and LQKENI. J was trimmed by 2 bases and V by 3 bases; bases with no gene match: 1. This CDR3 is 14 amino acids long. The DNA for the CDR3 is TGTGCCAGCTCACCCAGGGGGGGCAATCAGCCCCAGCATTTT. Protein product: CASSPRGGNQPQHF.

The chain uses TRBV15 and TRBJ1-2, with D possibly being TRBD1 (5 bases). The CDR3 totals 16 residues. CDR1 and CDR2 from the germline V gene are LNHNV and YYDKDF (reference sequence). V was pared by 0 bases and J by 5 bases, with 16 bases between. The CDR3 bases are TGTGCCACCAGCAGAGATCGGAGGGGTTCGGGGTATGGCTACACCTTC. It yields the protein CATSRDRRGSGYGYTF.

This chain links TRBV5-5 with TRBJ2-1; 7 nucleotides align to TRBD2. J lost 6 bases, V lost 2 bases, and 5 bases had no gene match. CDR1 SGHKS and CDR2 YYEKEE come from the germline V gene (reference sequence). The CDR3 totals 14 residues. The CDR3 protein is CASSFRLAANEQFF. The CDR3, as DNA: TGTGCCAGCAGCTTCCGGCTAGCGGCCAATGAGCAGTTCTTC. Combining the CDR3 with reference TRBV5-5 and TRBJ2-1 gives the whole variable domain DAGVTQSPTHLIKTRGQQVTLRCSPISGHKSVSWYQQVLGQGPQFIFQYYEKEERGRGNFPDRFSARQFPNYSSELNVNALLLGDSALYLCASSFRLAANEQFFGPGTRLTVL.

The V gene is TRBV28, the J gene TRBJ1-2; 10 nucleotides match TRBD1. The germline V gene encodes CDR1 MDHEN and CDR2 SYDVKM. The CDR3 covers 15 residues. V lost 6 bases to trimming and J lost 1 base; unmatched junction nucleotides: 5. The CDR3 loop reads CASRPGTGVNYGYTF. Written as DNA, the CDR3 is TGTGCCAGCAGGCCCGGGACAGGGGTTAACTATGGCTACACCTTC.

The chain is built from TRBV7-2 and TRBJ2-7, with TRBD2 matching 7 bases. V lost 5 bases to trimming and J lost 2 bases; unmatched junction nucleotides: 9. CDR3 size: 15 residues. The germline gives CDR1 SGHTA, CDR2 FQGNSA. The CDR3 region has the DNA TGTGCCAGCAGCCCTCCTGGAGGGAGGGCCTACGAGCAGTACTTC. It yields the protein CASSPPGGRAYEQYF.

The chain has TRBV10-1 and TRBJ2-7, with TRBD1 matching over 7 bases. Germline-derived CDR1 and CDR2 are WNHNN and SYGVQD (reference sequence). V trimming: 3 bases; J trimming: 0 bases; junction bases outside the gene matches: 5. This CDR3 region has 15 residues. The DNA of the CDR3 is TGCGCCAGCAGTGAAGAGACAGGGTCCTCCTACGAGCAGTACTTC. It encodes CASSEETGSSYEQYF.

The rearrangement uses TRBV19 and TRBJ1-5; D remains unclear. V lost 5 bases to trimming and J lost 4 bases, with 15 bases between them. The germline V gene encodes CDR1 LNHDA and CDR2 SQIVND (reference sequence). The CDR3 has 15 residues. CDR3 DNA: TGTGCCAGTAGTCCCACAATTACGGGAAATCAGCCCCAGCATTTT. Translated: CASSPTITGNQPQHF.

The chain is built from TRBV24-1 and TRBJ1-2; 9 bases match TRBD1. Per germline, CDR1 KGHDR and CDR2 SFDVKD. Unmatched junction bases numbered 10, after V lost 4 bases and J lost 8 bases. The CDR3 is 15 amino acids. The CDR3 coding sequence is TGTGCCACCAGTGACCCGGGACAGGGAAATAACGGCTACACCTTC. Translated, it gives CATSDPGQGNNGYTF.

The chain recombines TRBV4-1 with TRBJ2-1; TRBD2 matches 7 bases. This CDR3 has 14 residues. V shed 6 bases and J 7 bases; nucleotides not matched to a gene: 9. Germline V CDR1 and CDR2: MGHRA, YSYEKL. DNA for the CDR3: TGCGCCAGCAGAAGGAGCGGGAATGTTAATGAGCAGTTCTTC. As protein: CASRRSGNVNEQFF.

The count of this clone is one. This chain links TRBV6-6 with TRBJ1-1, with D hard to call. CDR1 is MNHNY, CDR2 SVGAGI, per germline (reference sequence). The germline V and J ends were trimmed by 4 bases and 3 bases, with 9 bases remaining between them. The CDR3 runs 13 residues. Written as DNA, the CDR3 is TGTGCCAGCAGTTCTGGGCCCTACACTGAAGCTTTCTTT. It specifies CASSSGPYTEAFF.

J is TRBJ1-6 and V is TRBV27, with 7 bases lining up with TRBD1. Germline values: CDR1 MNHEY, CDR2 SMNVEV (reference sequence). V was clipped by 3 bases and J by 0 bases; unmatched bases: 5. This CDR3 spans 17 amino acids. CDR3 sequence: CASSFTGADSYNSPLHF. The CDR3 bases are TGTGCCAGCAGTTTCACAGGGGCGGACTCCTATAATTCACCCCTCCACTTT.

The V gene is TRBV4-2, the J gene TRBJ2-3; 16 bases agree with TRBD2. The germline V gene encodes CDR1 LGHNA and CDR2 YNFKEQ. The trim removed 1 base at V and 7 bases at J, leaving 2 bases unmatched. This CDR3 has 16 residues. CDR3 sequence (DNA): TGTGCCAGCAGCCAAGTGGGACTAGCGGGGGGGAATACGCAGTATTTT. This sequence encodes CASSQVGLAGGNTQYF.

The V call is TRBV18, the J call TRBJ1-5, with a tentative D call TRBD1 (5 bases). Germline V gives CDR1 KGHSH, CDR2 LQKENI. Trimming left V 4 bases short and J 0 bases short, with 10 bases between. The CDR3 consists of 15 residues. CDR3 nucleotide sequence: TGTGCCAGCTCACTATCACAGGATAGCAATCAGCCCCAGCATTTT. This codes for CASSLSQDSNQPQHF.

V and J are TRBV18 and TRBJ1-5; 11 bases align to TRBD1. This CDR3 is built from 16 residues. The V segment lost 3 bases and the J segment 4 bases; nucleotides outside the gene matches: 5. The germline CDR1 and CDR2 sequences are KGHSH and LQKENI. The chain's CDR3 is CASSPPGDRGNQPQHF. In nucleotides, the CDR3 is TGTGCCAGCTCACCTCCAGGGGACAGGGGGAATCAGCCCCAGCATTTT. The full variable domain, with the rest looked up from reference TRBV18 and TRBJ1-5, is NAGVMQNPRHLVRRRGQEARLRCSPMKGHSHVYWYRQLPEEGLKFMVYLQKENIIDESGMPKERFSAEFPKEGPSILRIQQVVRGDSAAYFCASSPPGDRGNQPQHFGDGTRLSIL.

V gene TRBV13 combines with J gene TRBJ2-7, with 9 positions matching TRBD1. The V segment lost 5 bases and the J segment 6 bases; nucleotides outside the gene matches: 20. This CDR3 is built from 18 residues. Germline CDR1 PRHDT, CDR2 FYEKMQ (reference sequence). CDR3 protein: CASSPPPDERDRAGEQYF. The CDR3 region has the DNA TGTGCCAGCAGCCCCCCCCCTGACGAACGGGACAGGGCAGGCGAGCAGTACTTC.

A few counts support this clone. The chain combines TRBV30 with TRBJ1-3; 7 bases are shared with TRBD1. The germline V gene has CDR1 GTSNPN and CDR2 SVGIG (reference sequence). The CDR3 is 13 residues long. The ends lost 2 bases at V and 2 bases at J; junction bases unmatched: 0. The CDR3 DNA reads TGTGCCTGGAGTCAGGGGGCTGGAAACACCATATATTTT. Amino acids: CAWSQGAGNTIYF.

V and J are TRBV5-1 and TRBJ2-7; 8 nucleotides agree with TRBD2. Germline lookup yields CDR1 SGHRS and CDR2 YFSETQ. This CDR3 has 17 residues. Trimming cost V 1 base and J 3 bases; bases outside gene matches: 12. The CDR3 nucleotides are TGCGCCAGCAGCTTGTATGTTTCCAGCGGGGGTAGCTACGAGCAGTACTTC. Protein: CASSLYVSSGGSYEQYF.

The V gene is TRBV18, the J gene TRBJ1-6, with 8 nucleotides matching TRBD1. The germline gives CDR1 KGHSH, CDR2 LQKENI. There are 15 residues in the CDR3. V lost 3 bases to trimming and J lost 7 bases; unmatched junction nucleotides: 5. The CDR3 DNA follows: TGTGCCAGCTCACCCGACAGGGGAAGGAATTCACCCCTCCACTTT. Protein: CASSPDRGRNSPLHF.

The chain has TRBV15 and TRBJ2-7; 9 bases are a match to TRBD2. J was trimmed by 2 bases and V by 5 bases; bases with no gene match: 7. CDR3 length: 15 amino acids. Looked up from germline, CDR1 is LNHNV and CDR2 is YYDKDF (reference sequence). The CDR3 DNA sequence: TGTGCCACCAGCGAAGGGACTAGCAGAACCTACGAGCAGTACTTC. The encoded protein is CATSEGTSRTYEQYF.

The genes are TRBV7-9 and TRBJ1-4, with a weak D call TRBD1 (6 bases). This CDR3 contains 16 residues. The V and J ends lost 5 bases and 0 bases respectively, with 13 bases between them. CDR1 SEHNR and CDR2 FQNEAQ come from the germline V gene (reference sequence). The CDR3 DNA sequence: TGTGCCAGCAGCGCGGGGGCTTCAACAACTAATGAAAAACTGTTTTTT. Amino acids: CASSAGASTTNEKLFF.

J is TRBJ1-1 and V is TRBV28; D not certain. Per the germline V gene, CDR1 is MDHEN and CDR2 is SYDVKM. The CDR3 extends over 14 amino acids. V shed 2 bases and J shed 1 base, with 8 bases lying between them. CDR3 protein: CASSLGQANTEAFF. As DNA, the CDR3 is TGTGCCAGCAGTTTAGGGCAGGCGAACACTGAAGCTTTCTTT.

This clone was recorded only once. The chain recombines TRBV14 with TRBJ2-7; 8 bases map to TRBD1. Germline CDR1 and CDR2: SGHDN and FVKESK. The junction had 10 bases not matched to a gene; V was cut back by 0 bases and J by 3 bases. The CDR3 is 17 residues long. The CDR3 loop reads CASSQDPRTGFNYEQYF. CDR3 nucleotide sequence: TGTGCCAGCAGCCAAGATCCCCGGACAGGGTTCAACTACGAGCAGTACTTC.

The chain employs TRBV18 and TRBJ1-6; no firm D call. The CDR3 is made up of 14 amino acids. Trimming shortened V by 2 bases and J by 5 bases, and 7 bases separated the two germline ends. CDR1 is KGHSH and CDR2 is LQKENI in the germline V gene. The CDR3 region is CASSPNRNNSPLHF. DNA for the CDR3: TGTGCCAGCTCACCAAACAGAAATAATTCACCCCTCCACTTT.

The chain links TRBV28 to TRBJ1-2; 7 positions agree with TRBD1. The CDR3 runs to 16 residues. Per the germline V gene, CDR1 is MDHEN and CDR2 is SYDVKM. V was pared by 8 bases and J by 0 bases, with 12 bases of the junction left unmatched. The CDR3, as DNA: TGTGCCAGCTGGATGGGGACAGTTACCACTAACTATGGCTACACCTTC. Residues: CASWMGTVTTNYGYTF.

This sequence joins TRBV4-1 and TRBJ1-5; TRBD1 aligns across 10 bases. The V segment lost 0 bases and the J segment 11 bases; nucleotides outside the gene matches: 10. The CDR3 is 16 amino acids. Germline V gene data show CDR1 as MGHRA and CDR2 as YSYEKL. In DNA, the CDR3 is TGCGCCAGCAGCCAAGAGGGAAGGACAGGGGGTGAAGCCCAGCATTTT. As protein: CASSQEGRTGGEAQHF.

The rearrangement uses TRBV4-3 and TRBJ2-1, with a tentative D call TRBD2 (6 bases). The CDR3 is 15 residues long. V was clipped by 0 bases and J by 5 bases, with 11 bases between them. The germline CDR1 and CDR2 sequences are LGHNA and YSLEER. This CDR3 reads CASSQELAGNNEQFF. As DNA, the CDR3 is TGCGCCAGCAGCCAAGAACTAGCCGGGAACAATGAGCAGTTCTTC.

V usage is TRBV28 and J usage is TRBJ1-5; TRBD1 might be the D (6 bases). CDR1 MDHEN and CDR2 SYDVKM come from the germline V gene. This CDR3 region has 13 residues. V lost 5 bases to trimming and J lost 3 bases, with 8 bases between them. DNA of the CDR3: TGTGCCAGCAGTACAGGGTCCAATCAGCCCCAGCATTTT. Protein: CASSTGSNQPQHF.

This chain links TRBV14 with TRBJ2-1; the D gene is possibly TRBD1 (6 bases). Per the germline V gene, CDR1 is SGHDN and CDR2 is FVKESK. Between the trimmed V and J ends, which lost 2 bases and 1 base, there was a span of 9 bases. The CDR3 contains 15 residues. In DNA form, the CDR3 reads TGTGCCAGCAGCCAAATGAGGGGGTCCTACAATGAGCAGTTCTTC. Its protein is CASSQMRGSYNEQFF.